Listed below are T cell receptor beta chains from one sample, sequenced in a study of long-term antiretroviral therapy in people with HIV. The assay was immunoSEQ multiplex PCR, and TCRdb's table has in-frame clones only and misses some. This table has 27,000 or so clones, around 83% appearing once. Sequenced material: unsorted PBMCs, taken 2.9 years after starting antiretroviral therapy. These receptors originate from a man aged 45 to 65 with HIV. The CDR3 runs from the conserved cysteine through the conserved F or W. The order of the fields is J gene, V gene, D gene, CDR3 length, clone size, CDR3 DNA, CDR3 protein. The D gene is left open where the match is weak. Clone size is not always given. Where it is, it says once, few, many or a class for expanded clones.

J gene: TRBJ2-2
V gene: TRBV19
D gene: NA
CDR3 length: 13
clone size: NA
CDR3 DNA: TGTGCCAGTAGACTAACCGACACCGGGGAGCTGTTTTTT
CDR3 protein: CASRLTDTGELFF

J gene: TRBJ1-3
V gene: TRBV7-8
D gene: NA
CDR3 length: 17
clone size: few
CDR3 DNA: TGTGCCAGCAGCCAGCGGGGGCAGAGCAGCTCTGGAAACACCATATATTTT
CDR3 protein: CASSQRGQSSSGNTIYF

J gene: TRBJ2-1
V gene: TRBV30
D gene: NA
CDR3 length: 13
clone size: NA
CDR3 DNA: TGTGCCGGTGAGGTCCACCTTTCCAATGAGCAGTTCTTC
CDR3 protein: CAGEVHLSNEQFF

J gene: TRBJ2-3
V gene: TRBV2
D gene: NA
CDR3 length: 14
clone size: NA
CDR3 DNA: TGTGCCAGCGTGAGGTCCCAGCGCACAGATACGCAGTATTTT
CDR3 protein: CASVRSQRTDTQYF

J gene: TRBJ1-1
V gene: TRBV5-1
D gene: TRBD1
CDR3 length: 14
clone size: NA
CDR3 DNA: TGCGCCAGCAGCCCGGGACAGGGGGACACTGAAGCTTTCTTT
CDR3 protein: CASSPGQGDTEAFF

J gene: TRBJ1-1
V gene: TRBV5-6
D gene: TRBD1
CDR3 length: 16
clone size: NA
CDR3 DNA: TGTGCCAGCAGCTTGTCCGGGACAGGGAGGGTTCCTGAAGCTTTCTTT
CDR3 protein: CASSLSGTGRVPEAFF

J gene: TRBJ2-3
V gene: TRBV19
D gene: NA
CDR3 length: 14
clone size: NA
CDR3 DNA: TGTGCCAGTAGACCAGGACTTAGCGGTGATACGCAGTATTTT
CDR3 protein: CASRPGLSGDTQYF

J gene: TRBJ2-2
V gene: TRBV4-1
D gene: NA
CDR3 length: 16
clone size: NA
CDR3 DNA: TGCGCCAGCAGCCAAGGAAGTTTTTCAGGGACCGGGGAGTTGTTTTTT
CDR3 protein: CASSQGSFSGTGELFF

J gene: TRBJ1-2
V gene: TRBV7-2
D gene: NA
CDR3 length: 12
clone size: once
CDR3 DNA: TGTGCCAGCAGCTTAAGTAACTATGGCTACACCTTC
CDR3 protein: CASSLSNYGYTF

J gene: TRBJ1-1
V gene: TRBV11-1
D gene: TRBD1
CDR3 length: 13
clone size: NA
CDR3 DNA: TGTGCCAGCAGCCTGACAGGGAGCGCTGAAGCTTTCTTT
CDR3 protein: CASSLTGSAEAFF

J gene: TRBJ1-4
V gene: TRBV5-1
D gene: NA
CDR3 length: 15
clone size: NA
CDR3 DNA: TGCGCCAGCAGCTTGGTTTACGGAGGTAATGAAAAACTGTTTTTT
CDR3 protein: CASSLVYGGNEKLFF

J gene: TRBJ1-2
V gene: TRBV7-9
D gene: NA
CDR3 length: 15
clone size: NA
CDR3 DNA: TGTGCCAGCAGCTTAGTTGGCTCTGGAGTGGATGGCTACACCTTC
CDR3 protein: CASSLVGSGVDGYTF

J gene: TRBJ2-3
V gene: TRBV27
D gene: TRBD2
CDR3 length: 19
clone size: NA
CDR3 DNA: TGTGCCAGCAGTACCTCTCCGGGACTAGCGGGGGGGCCCGCAGATACGCAGTATTTT
CDR3 protein: CASSTSPGLAGGPADTQYF

J gene: TRBJ1-1
V gene: TRBV19
D gene: NA
CDR3 length: 9
clone size: NA
CDR3 DNA: TGTGCCAGTAGATGTGAAGCTTTCTTT
CDR3 protein: CASRCEAFF

J gene: TRBJ1-2
V gene: TRBV5-1
D gene: TRBD1
CDR3 length: 15
clone size: few
CDR3 DNA: TGCGCCAGCAGCTTGGGGACAGGGGAAAAGTATGGCTACACCTTC
CDR3 protein: CASSLGTGEKYGYTF

J gene: TRBJ2-2
V gene: TRBV7-3
D gene: NA
CDR3 length: 15
clone size: few
CDR3 DNA: TGTGCCAGCAGCCCTAGGTCAGGAGCGGGCGGGGAGCTGTTTTTT
CDR3 protein: CASSPRSGAGGELFF

J gene: TRBJ1-2
V gene: TRBV4-1
D gene: NA
CDR3 length: 14
clone size: NA
CDR3 DNA: TGCGCCAGCAGCCCAAGGGAAGGGGCGTATGGCTACACCTTC
CDR3 protein: CASSPREGAYGYTF

J gene: TRBJ2-3
V gene: TRBV5-4
D gene: NA
CDR3 length: 16
clone size: NA
CDR3 DNA: TGTGCCAGCAGCTTTACAGGAATAACTAGCACAGATACGCAGTATTTT
CDR3 protein: CASSFTGITSTDTQYF

J gene: TRBJ1-1
V gene: TRBV6-6
D gene: NA
CDR3 length: 13
clone size: NA
CDR3 DNA: TGTGCCAGCATTGCCGGGGCCGGCTATGAAGCTTTCTTT
CDR3 protein: CASIAGAGYEAFF

J gene: TRBJ1-1
V gene: TRBV10-2
D gene: NA
CDR3 length: 12
clone size: NA
CDR3 DNA: TGCGCCAGCAGAGAGGGGGTCACTGAAGCTTTCTTT
CDR3 protein: CASREGVTEAFF

J gene: TRBJ2-1
V gene: TRBV28
D gene: TRBD2
CDR3 length: 16
clone size: NA
CDR3 DNA: TGTGCCAGCAGTCTTAGCGGGGGGTTCTCCTACAATGAGCAGTTCTTC
CDR3 protein: CASSLSGGFSYNEQFF

J gene: TRBJ1-6
V gene: TRBV15
D gene: NA
CDR3 length: 14
clone size: NA
CDR3 DNA: TGTGCCACCAGCAGCCACGGGACAAATTCACCCCTCCACTTT
CDR3 protein: CATSSHGTNSPLHF

J gene: TRBJ2-1
V gene: TRBV7-6
D gene: NA
CDR3 length: 15
clone size: NA
CDR3 DNA: TGTGCCAGCAGCTTAGTTTCCGCGGCGAGCAATGAGCAGTTCTTC
CDR3 protein: CASSLVSAASNEQFF

J gene: TRBJ2-4
V gene: TRBV7-2
D gene: TRBD2
CDR3 length: 17
clone size: NA
CDR3 DNA: TGTGCCAGCAGCCGAGGGAGGGGTTCGGAGGCCAAAAACATTCAGTACTTC
CDR3 protein: CASSRGRGSEAKNIQYF

J gene: TRBJ2-5
V gene: TRBV11-2
D gene: NA
CDR3 length: 11
clone size: NA
CDR3 DNA: TGTGCCAGCGGGGTATTCGAGACCCAGTACTTC
CDR3 protein: CASGVFETQYF

J gene: TRBJ1-1
V gene: TRBV11-3
D gene: NA
CDR3 length: 13
clone size: NA
CDR3 DNA: TGTGCCAGCAGTCCGGGTTTATACACTGAAGCTTTCTTT
CDR3 protein: CASSPGLYTEAFF

J gene: TRBJ2-6
V gene: TRBV2
D gene: TRBD2
CDR3 length: 20
clone size: NA
CDR3 DNA: TGTGCCAGCAGTGAATCGGGACTAGCGGGGGGGGTCTCTGGGGCCAACGTCCTGACTTTC
CDR3 protein: CASSESGLAGGVSGANVLTF

J gene: TRBJ1-6
V gene: TRBV4-3
D gene: NA
CDR3 length: 13
clone size: NA
CDR3 DNA: TGCGCCAGCAGCCACCTCTCAAGGTCACCCCTCCACTTT
CDR3 protein: CASSHLSRSPLHF

J gene: TRBJ1-2
V gene: TRBV28
D gene: NA
CDR3 length: 15
clone size: NA
CDR3 DNA: TGTGCCAGCAGTACCCGGGACCCAGCTAACTATGGCTACACCTTC
CDR3 protein: CASSTRDPANYGYTF

J gene: TRBJ2-7
V gene: TRBV29-1
D gene: NA
CDR3 length: 12
clone size: NA
CDR3 DNA: TGCAGCGTTGTACAGGATAACTACGAGCAGTACTTC
CDR3 protein: CSVVQDNYEQYF

J gene: TRBJ1-6
V gene: TRBV5-4
D gene: TRBD1
CDR3 length: 18
clone size: NA
CDR3 DNA: TGTGCCAGCAGCTTGTTTGGGGAAGCTGGGACAGGGCGGTCAGCCCTCCACTTT
CDR3 protein: CASSLFGEAGTGRSALHF

J gene: TRBJ2-7
V gene: TRBV4-2
D gene: NA
CDR3 length: 14
clone size: once
CDR3 DNA: TGTGCCAGCAGCCCCCCCCGGGACAACTACGAGCAGTACTTC
CDR3 protein: CASSPPRDNYEQYF

J gene: TRBJ1-2
V gene: TRBV5-1
D gene: NA
CDR3 length: 15
clone size: NA
CDR3 DNA: TGCGCCAGCAGCCCGGCGGGGGCAGGGCGCTATGGCTACACCTTC
CDR3 protein: CASSPAGAGRYGYTF

J gene: TRBJ1-1
V gene: TRBV11-2
D gene: NA
CDR3 length: 13
clone size: NA
CDR3 DNA: TGTGCCAGCAATGAGTGGGTGAACACTGAAGCTTTCTTT
CDR3 protein: CASNEWVNTEAFF

J gene: TRBJ2-5
V gene: TRBV7-6
D gene: NA
CDR3 length: 12
clone size: NA
CDR3 DNA: TGTGCCAGCAGCTGGGGAAGAGAGACCCAGTACTTC
CDR3 protein: CASSWGRETQYF

J gene: TRBJ1-6
V gene: TRBV9
D gene: TRBD1
CDR3 length: 16
clone size: once
CDR3 DNA: TGTGCCAGCAGCGTAGCGAGGACAGGGTCTAGTTCACCCCTCCACTTT
CDR3 protein: CASSVARTGSSSPLHF

J gene: TRBJ1-3
V gene: TRBV11-1
D gene: NA
CDR3 length: 15
clone size: NA
CDR3 DNA: TGTGCCAGCAGCTTAGAAGGGACCGCTGGAAACACCATATATTTT
CDR3 protein: CASSLEGTAGNTIYF

J gene: TRBJ1-4
V gene: TRBV25-1
D gene: NA
CDR3 length: 12
clone size: NA
CDR3 DNA: TGTGCCAGCGGTAAGGGAGGAGAAAAACTGTTTTTT
CDR3 protein: CASGKGGEKLFF

J gene: TRBJ2-7
V gene: TRBV7-9
D gene: TRBD2
CDR3 length: 14
clone size: NA
CDR3 DNA: TGTGCCACCCGAAAGCTAGCGGAGCCCTACGAGCAGTACTTC
CDR3 protein: CATRKLAEPYEQYF

J gene: TRBJ1-6
V gene: TRBV5-5
D gene: NA
CDR3 length: 12
clone size: NA
CDR3 DNA: TGTGCCAGCAGCTTGGGAGATTCACCCCTCCACTTT
CDR3 protein: CASSLGDSPLHF

J gene: TRBJ1-5
V gene: TRBV14
D gene: NA
CDR3 length: 13
clone size: NA
CDR3 DNA: TGTGCCAGCAGCCCAGGCCTGGGCAGACCCCAGCATTTT
CDR3 protein: CASSPGLGRPQHF

J gene: TRBJ2-2
V gene: TRBV29-1
D gene: NA
CDR3 length: 13
clone size: few
CDR3 DNA: TGCAGCGTTGAAGAACCAGCGATCCGGGAGCTGTTTTTT
CDR3 protein: CSVEEPAIRELFF

J gene: TRBJ2-7
V gene: TRBV27
D gene: NA
CDR3 length: 15
clone size: NA
CDR3 DNA: TGTGCCAGCAGTACCCCAGGAGCCTCCCGGGGGGAGCAGTACTTC
CDR3 protein: CASSTPGASRGEQYF

J gene: TRBJ2-6
V gene: TRBV5-4
D gene: TRBD1
CDR3 length: 17
clone size: once
CDR3 DNA: TGTGCCAGCAGGAAATACCGGGACAGCTCTGGGGCCAACGTCCTGACTTTC
CDR3 protein: CASRKYRDSSGANVLTF

J gene: TRBJ2-6
V gene: TRBV28
D gene: NA
CDR3 length: 19
clone size: NA
CDR3 DNA: TGTGCCAGCAGTTCCTTAGCAGGCTTATCTCGGCCTGGGGCCAACGTCCTGACTTTC
CDR3 protein: CASSSLAGLSRPGANVLTF

J gene: TRBJ2-5
V gene: TRBV2
D gene: TRBD2
CDR3 length: 15
clone size: NA
CDR3 DNA: TGTGCCAGCAGTGCTAAGCGGGGGGTTCAAGAGACCCAGTACTTC
CDR3 protein: CASSAKRGVQETQYF

J gene: TRBJ2-1
V gene: TRBV9
D gene: TRBD2
CDR3 length: 15
clone size: NA
CDR3 DNA: TGTGCCAGCAGCGCTACTAGCGTCCCCTACAATGAGCAGTTCTTC
CDR3 protein: CASSATSVPYNEQFF

J gene: TRBJ2-2
V gene: TRBV6-5
D gene: NA
CDR3 length: 16
clone size: NA
CDR3 DNA: TGTGCCAGCAGTTACTCGAACGGGGGGAACACCGGGGAGCTGTTTTTT
CDR3 protein: CASSYSNGGNTGELFF

J gene: TRBJ2-2
V gene: TRBV27
D gene: NA
CDR3 length: 11
clone size: few
CDR3 DNA: TGTGCCAGCAGTTTGTCCGGGGAGCTGTTTTTT
CDR3 protein: CASSLSGELFF

J gene: TRBJ2-7
V gene: TRBV7-3
D gene: NA
CDR3 length: 13
clone size: NA
CDR3 DNA: TGTGCCAGCAGCCTTTCAGGAGGGTTCGAGCAGTACTTC
CDR3 protein: CASSLSGGFEQYF

J gene: TRBJ2-1
V gene: TRBV19
D gene: NA
CDR3 length: 14
clone size: NA
CDR3 DNA: TGTGCCAGTAGCCGCGACCGGGGGTACAATGAGCAGTTCTTC
CDR3 protein: CASSRDRGYNEQFF

J gene: TRBJ2-3
V gene: TRBV9
D gene: TRBD2
CDR3 length: 17
clone size: NA
CDR3 DNA: TGTGCCAGCAGCGTCAGGGAGGGTAGCGTAGGGACAGATACGCAGTATTTT
CDR3 protein: CASSVREGSVGTDTQYF

J gene: TRBJ1-2
V gene: TRBV6-1
D gene: NA
CDR3 length: 15
clone size: NA
CDR3 DNA: TGTGCCAGCAGTGAAGGAAAAGGCAGGGGCTATGGCTACACCTTC
CDR3 protein: CASSEGKGRGYGYTF

J gene: TRBJ1-1
V gene: TRBV13
D gene: NA
CDR3 length: 14
clone size: NA
CDR3 DNA: TGTGCCAGCAGCTTAGGGCCGCGGGTCCCTGAAGCTTTCTTT
CDR3 protein: CASSLGPRVPEAFF